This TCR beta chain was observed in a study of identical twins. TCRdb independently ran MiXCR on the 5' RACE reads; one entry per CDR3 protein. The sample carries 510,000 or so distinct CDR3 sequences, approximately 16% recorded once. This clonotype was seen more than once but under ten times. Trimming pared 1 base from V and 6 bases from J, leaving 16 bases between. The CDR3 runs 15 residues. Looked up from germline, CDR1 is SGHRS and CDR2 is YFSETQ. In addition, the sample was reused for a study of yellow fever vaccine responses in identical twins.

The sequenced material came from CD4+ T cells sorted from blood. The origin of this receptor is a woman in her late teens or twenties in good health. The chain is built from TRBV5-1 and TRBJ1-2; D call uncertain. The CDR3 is CASSLSRAPQDGYTF. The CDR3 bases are TGCGCCAGCAGCTTGTCGCGGGCCCCTCAGGATGGCTACACCTTC.